One TCR beta chain is described in this entry. This sample is drawn from a study of technical replicates of blood from a few donors. Germline CDR1 and CDR2: SGHNT and YENEEA. V gave up 3 bases and J gave up 0 bases, with 17 bases separating them. This CDR3 region has 18 residues. Data came from immunoSEQ multiplex PCR; TCRdb stores just in-frame clones and leaves some out. Among about 88,000 clones listed, about 90% were seen once. Sequencing input: T cells isolated from PBMCs. This TCR derives from a human donor in good health. V usage is TRBV11-3 and J usage is TRBJ1-4; D gene uncertain. The CDR3 is CASSLIVGSGATNEKLFF. As DNA, the CDR3 is TGTGCCAGCAGCTTGATAGTGGGGAGCGGAGCAACTAATGAAAAACTGTTTTTT.